This TCR beta chain was observed in a study of cytomegalovirus exposure and HLA in healthy donors. Study-wide context: The approximately 130 validation repertoires and the 650 to 850 first-cohort repertoires shared a platform, a later analysis reported. Findings and limits, study-wide: For cytomegalovirus status, the classifier reportedly gave diagnoses with high specificity and sensitivity. Associated with cytomegalovirus, according to the listing, were 150 to 200 TCR beta chains.

Sequencing was performed with immunoSEQ multiplex PCR; in TCRdb, only in-frame clones are kept and a portion is missing. In the table there are fewer than 150,000 clones, about 91% of which are singletons. V lost 10 bases and J lost 6; bases outside the gene matches: 11. Germline V lookup: CDR1 SNHLY, CDR2 FYNNEI. The CDR3 spans 14 residues. The donors were members of the validation cohort, which comprised 120 subjects and was separate from the first cohort of some 680 subjects. Notes on this clone: The target antigen is unknown.

Material for sequencing was PBMCs. The source is a woman between 18 and 29 years old in good health and CMV-seropositive. The genes are TRBV2 and TRBJ2-1; 8 bases align to TRBD1. The CDR3 protein is CAILITGTGNEQFF. The CDR3 region has the DNA TGTGCCATCCTGATTACCGGGACAGGCAATGAGCAGTTCTTC.